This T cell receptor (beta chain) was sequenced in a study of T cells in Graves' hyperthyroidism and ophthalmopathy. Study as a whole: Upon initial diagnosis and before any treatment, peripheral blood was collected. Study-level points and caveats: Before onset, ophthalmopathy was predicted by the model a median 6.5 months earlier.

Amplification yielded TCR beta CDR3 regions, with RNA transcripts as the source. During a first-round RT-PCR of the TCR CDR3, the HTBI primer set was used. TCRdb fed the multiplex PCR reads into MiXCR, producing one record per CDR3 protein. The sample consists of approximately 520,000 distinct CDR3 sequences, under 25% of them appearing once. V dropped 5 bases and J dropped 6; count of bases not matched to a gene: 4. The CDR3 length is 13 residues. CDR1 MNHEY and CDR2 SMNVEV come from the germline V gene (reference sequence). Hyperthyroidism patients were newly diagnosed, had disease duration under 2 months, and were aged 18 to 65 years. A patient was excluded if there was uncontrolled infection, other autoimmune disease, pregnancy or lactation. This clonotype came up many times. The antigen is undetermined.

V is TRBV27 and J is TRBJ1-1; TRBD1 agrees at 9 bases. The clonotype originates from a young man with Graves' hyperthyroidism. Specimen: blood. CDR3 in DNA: TGTGCCAGCAGTCCAGGACAGGGGTCTGAAGCTTTCTTT. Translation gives CASSPGQGSEAFF.